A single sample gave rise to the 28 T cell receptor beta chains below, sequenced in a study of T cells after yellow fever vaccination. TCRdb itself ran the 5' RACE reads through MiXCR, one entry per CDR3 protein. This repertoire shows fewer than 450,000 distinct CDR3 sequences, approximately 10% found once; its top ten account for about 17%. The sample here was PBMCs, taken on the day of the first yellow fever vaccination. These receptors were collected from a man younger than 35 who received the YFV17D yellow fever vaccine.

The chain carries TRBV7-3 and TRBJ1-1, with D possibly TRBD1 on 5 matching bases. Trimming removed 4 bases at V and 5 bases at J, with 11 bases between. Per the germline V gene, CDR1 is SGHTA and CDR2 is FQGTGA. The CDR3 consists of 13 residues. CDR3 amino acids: CASSSNGGTEAFF. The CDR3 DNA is TGTGCCAGCAGCTCAAACGGGGGGACTGAAGCTTTCTTT.

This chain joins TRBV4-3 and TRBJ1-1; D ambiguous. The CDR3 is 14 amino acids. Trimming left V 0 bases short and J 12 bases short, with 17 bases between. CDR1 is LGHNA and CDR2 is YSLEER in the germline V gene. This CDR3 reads CASSQDRLGLVTFF. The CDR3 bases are TGCGCCAGCAGCCAAGATCGTTTAGGTTTAGTAACTTTCTTT.

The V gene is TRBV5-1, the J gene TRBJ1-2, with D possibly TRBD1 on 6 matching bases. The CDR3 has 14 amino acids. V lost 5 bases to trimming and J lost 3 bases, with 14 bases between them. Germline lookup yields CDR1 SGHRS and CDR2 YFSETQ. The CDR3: CASRRGYSDYGYTF. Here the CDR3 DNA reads TGCGCCAGCAGGAGGGGGTACTCTGACTATGGCTACACCTTC. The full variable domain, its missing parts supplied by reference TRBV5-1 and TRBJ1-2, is KAGVTQTPRYLIKTRGQQVTLSCSPISGHRSVSWYQQTPGQGLQFLFEYFSETQRNKGNFPGRFSGRQFSNSRSEMNVSTLELGDSALYLCASRRGYSDYGYTFGSGTRLTVV.

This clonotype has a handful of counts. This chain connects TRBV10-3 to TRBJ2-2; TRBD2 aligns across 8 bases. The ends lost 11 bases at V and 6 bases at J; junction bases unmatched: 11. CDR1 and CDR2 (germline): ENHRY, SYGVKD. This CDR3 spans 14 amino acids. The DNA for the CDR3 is TGTGCCCACGGGGGGGCAGGAGCCCCCGGGGAGCTGTTTTTT. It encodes CAHGGAGAPGELFF.

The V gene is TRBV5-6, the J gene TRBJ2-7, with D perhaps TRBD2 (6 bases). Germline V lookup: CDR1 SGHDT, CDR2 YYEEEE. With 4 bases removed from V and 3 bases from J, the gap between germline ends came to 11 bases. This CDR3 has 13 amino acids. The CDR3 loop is CASSGTGVYEQYV. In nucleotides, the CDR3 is TGTGCCAGCAGCGGGACTGGAGTCTACGAGCAGTACGTC.

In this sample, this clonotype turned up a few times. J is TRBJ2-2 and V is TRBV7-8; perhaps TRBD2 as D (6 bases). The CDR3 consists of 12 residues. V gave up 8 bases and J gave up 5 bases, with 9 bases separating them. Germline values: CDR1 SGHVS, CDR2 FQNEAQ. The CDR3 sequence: CASPGVTGELFF. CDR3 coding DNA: TGTGCCAGCCCGGGGGTTACCGGGGAGCTGTTTTTT.

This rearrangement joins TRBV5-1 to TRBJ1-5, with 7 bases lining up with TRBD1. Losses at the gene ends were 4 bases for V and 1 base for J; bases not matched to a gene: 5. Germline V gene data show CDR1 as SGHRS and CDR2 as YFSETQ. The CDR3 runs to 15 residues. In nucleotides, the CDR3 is TGCGCCAGCAGCGACGGACAGGAAAGCAATCAGCCCCAGCATTTT. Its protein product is CASSDGQESNQPQHF. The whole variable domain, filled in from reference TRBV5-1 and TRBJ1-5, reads KAGVTQTPRYLIKTRGQQVTLSCSPISGHRSVSWYQQTPGQGLQFLFEYFSETQRNKGNFPGRFSGRQFSNSRSEMNVSTLELGDSALYLCASSDGQESNQPQHFGDGTRLSIL.

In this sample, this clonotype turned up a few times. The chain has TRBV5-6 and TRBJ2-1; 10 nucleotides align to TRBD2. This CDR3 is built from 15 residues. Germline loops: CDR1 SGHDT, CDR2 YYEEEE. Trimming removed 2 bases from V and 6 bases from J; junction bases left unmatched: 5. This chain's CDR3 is CASSFLLAGFNEQFF. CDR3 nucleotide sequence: TGTGCCAGCAGCTTTCTACTAGCGGGGTTCAATGAGCAGTTCTTC.

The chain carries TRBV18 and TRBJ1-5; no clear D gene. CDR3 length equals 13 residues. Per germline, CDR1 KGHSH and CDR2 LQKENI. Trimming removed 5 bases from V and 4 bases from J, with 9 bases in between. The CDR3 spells CASSVSLNQPQHF. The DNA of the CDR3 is TGTGCCAGCTCAGTAAGTCTGAATCAGCCCCAGCATTTT.

The DNA for the CDR3 is TGTGCCAGCAGCTCAGCCGCTGGGGCCAACGTCCTGACTTTC. Protein: CASSSAAGANVLTF. V gene TRBV11-2 combines with J gene TRBJ2-6; D is ambiguous. Germline V CDR1 and CDR2: SGHAT, FQNNGV. V was trimmed by 4 bases and J by 2 bases, leaving 6 bases between them. The CDR3 is 14 amino acids.

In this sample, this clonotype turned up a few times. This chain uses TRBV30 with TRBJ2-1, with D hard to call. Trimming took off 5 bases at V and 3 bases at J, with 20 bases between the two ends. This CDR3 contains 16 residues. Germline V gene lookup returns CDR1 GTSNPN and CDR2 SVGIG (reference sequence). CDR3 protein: CAWGPFGPTIYNEQFF. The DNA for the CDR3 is TGTGCCTGGGGCCCCTTTGGCCCGACGATCTACAATGAGCAGTTCTTC.

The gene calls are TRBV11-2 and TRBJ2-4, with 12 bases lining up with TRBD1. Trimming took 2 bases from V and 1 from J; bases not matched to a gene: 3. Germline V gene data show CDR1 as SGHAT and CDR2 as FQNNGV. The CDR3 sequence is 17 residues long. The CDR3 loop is CASSLRDRGLAKNIQYF. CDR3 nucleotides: TGTGCCAGCAGCTTACGGGACAGGGGGCTGGCCAAAAACATTCAGTACTTC.

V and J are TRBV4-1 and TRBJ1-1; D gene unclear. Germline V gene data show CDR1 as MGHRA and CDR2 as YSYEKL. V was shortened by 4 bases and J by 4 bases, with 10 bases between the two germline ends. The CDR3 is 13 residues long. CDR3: CASSLGLITEAFF. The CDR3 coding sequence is TGCGCCAGCAGCCTCGGCCTCATCACTGAAGCTTTCTTT.

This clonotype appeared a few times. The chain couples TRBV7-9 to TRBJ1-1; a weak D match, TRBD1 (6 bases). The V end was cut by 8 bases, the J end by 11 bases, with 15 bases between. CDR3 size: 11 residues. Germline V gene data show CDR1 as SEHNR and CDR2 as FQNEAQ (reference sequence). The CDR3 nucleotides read TGTGCCAGCGGCAACAGGGCGCTGGCTTTCTTT. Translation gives CASGNRALAFF.

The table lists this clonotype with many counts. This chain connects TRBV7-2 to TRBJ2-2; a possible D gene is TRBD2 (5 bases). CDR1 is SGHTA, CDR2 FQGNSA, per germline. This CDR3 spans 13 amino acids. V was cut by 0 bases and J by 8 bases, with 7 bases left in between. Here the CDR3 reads CASSLARGGELFF. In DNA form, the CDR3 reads TGTGCCAGCAGCTTAGCGCGAGGGGGGGAGCTGTTTTTT.

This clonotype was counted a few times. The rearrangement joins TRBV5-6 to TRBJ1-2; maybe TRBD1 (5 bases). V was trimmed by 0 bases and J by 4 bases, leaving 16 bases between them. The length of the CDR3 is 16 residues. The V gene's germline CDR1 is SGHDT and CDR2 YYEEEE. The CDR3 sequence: CASSLGLRDSGYGYTF. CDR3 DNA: TGTGCCAGCAGCTTGGGTCTTCGGGACTCAGGCTATGGCTACACCTTC.

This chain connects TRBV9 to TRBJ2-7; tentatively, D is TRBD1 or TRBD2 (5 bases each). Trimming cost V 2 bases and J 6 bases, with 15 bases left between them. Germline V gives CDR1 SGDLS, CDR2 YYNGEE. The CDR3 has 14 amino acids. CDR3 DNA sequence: TGTGCCAGCAGCGTCGGTGGGGGTTCGGGCGAGCAGTACTTC. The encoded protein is CASSVGGGSGEQYF.

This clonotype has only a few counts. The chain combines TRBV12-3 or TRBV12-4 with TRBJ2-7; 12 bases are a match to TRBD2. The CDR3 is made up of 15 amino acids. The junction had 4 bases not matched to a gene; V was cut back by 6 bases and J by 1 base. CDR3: CASRGLAGFSYEQYF. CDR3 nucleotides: TGTGCCAGCAGAGGACTAGCGGGGTTTTCCTACGAGCAGTACTTC.

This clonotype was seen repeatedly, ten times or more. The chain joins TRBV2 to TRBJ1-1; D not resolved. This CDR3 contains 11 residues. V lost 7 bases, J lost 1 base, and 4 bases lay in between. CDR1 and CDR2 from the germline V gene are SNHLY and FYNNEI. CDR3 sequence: CASMENTEAFF. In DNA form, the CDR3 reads TGTGCCAGCATGGAGAACACTGAAGCTTTCTTT.

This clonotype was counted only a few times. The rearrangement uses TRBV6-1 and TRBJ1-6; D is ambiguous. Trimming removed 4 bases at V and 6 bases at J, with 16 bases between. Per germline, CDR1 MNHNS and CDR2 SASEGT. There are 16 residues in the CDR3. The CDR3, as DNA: TGTGCCAGCAGTGGAACCGAGGGTATTAGTAATTCACCCCTCCACTTT. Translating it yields CASSGTEGISNSPLHF.

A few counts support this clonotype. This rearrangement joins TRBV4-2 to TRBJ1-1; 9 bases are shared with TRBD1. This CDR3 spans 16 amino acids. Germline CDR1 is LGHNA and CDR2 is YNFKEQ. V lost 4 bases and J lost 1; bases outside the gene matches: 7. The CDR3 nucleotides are TGTGCCAGCAGCCCTGTCGGGACAGGGTGGAACACTGAAGCTTTCTTT. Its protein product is CASSPVGTGWNTEAFF.

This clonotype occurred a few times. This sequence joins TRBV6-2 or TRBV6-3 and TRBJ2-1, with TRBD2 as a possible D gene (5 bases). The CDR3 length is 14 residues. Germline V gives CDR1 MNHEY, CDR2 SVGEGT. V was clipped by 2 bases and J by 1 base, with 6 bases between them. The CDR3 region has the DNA TGTGCCAGCAGTTACGCGGGTTCCTACAATGAGCAGTTCTTC. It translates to CASSYAGSYNEQFF.

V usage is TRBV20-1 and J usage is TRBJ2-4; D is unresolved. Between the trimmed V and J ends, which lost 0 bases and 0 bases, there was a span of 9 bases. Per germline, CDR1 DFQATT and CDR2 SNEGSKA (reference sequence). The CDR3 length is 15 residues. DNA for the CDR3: TGCAGTGCTAGAGATCTGAAAATAGCCAAAAACATTCAGTACTTC. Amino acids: CSARDLKIAKNIQYF.

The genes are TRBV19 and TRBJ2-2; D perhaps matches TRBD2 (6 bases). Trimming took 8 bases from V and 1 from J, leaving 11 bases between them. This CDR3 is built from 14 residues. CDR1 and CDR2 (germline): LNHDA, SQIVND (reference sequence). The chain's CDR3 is CASGTSWNTGELFF. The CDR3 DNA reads TGTGCCAGTGGAACTAGCTGGAACACCGGGGAGCTGTTTTTT. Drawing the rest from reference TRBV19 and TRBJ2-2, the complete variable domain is DGGITQSPKYLFRKEGQNVTLSCEQNLNHDAMYWYRQDPGQGLRLIYYSQIVNDFQKGDIAEGYSVSREKKESFPLTVTSAQKNPTAFYLCASGTSWNTGELFFGEGSRLTVL.

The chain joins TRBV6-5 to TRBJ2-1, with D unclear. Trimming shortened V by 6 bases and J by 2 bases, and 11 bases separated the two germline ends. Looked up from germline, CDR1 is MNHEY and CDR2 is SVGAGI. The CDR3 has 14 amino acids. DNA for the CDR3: TGTGCCAGCAGCCCCTCCACTGCCTACAATGAGCAGTTCTTC. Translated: CASSPSTAYNEQFF.

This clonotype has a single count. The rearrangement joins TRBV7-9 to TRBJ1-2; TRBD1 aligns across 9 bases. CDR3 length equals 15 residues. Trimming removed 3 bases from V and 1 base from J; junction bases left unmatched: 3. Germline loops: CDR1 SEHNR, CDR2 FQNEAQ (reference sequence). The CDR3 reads CASSFPTGGNYGYTF. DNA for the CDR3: TGTGCCAGCAGCTTCCCGACAGGGGGTAACTATGGCTACACCTTC. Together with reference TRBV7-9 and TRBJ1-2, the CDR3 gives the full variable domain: DTGVSQNPRHKITKRGQNVTFRCDPISEHNRLYWYRQTLGQGPEFLTYFQNEAQLEKSRLLSDRFSAERPKGSFSTLEIQRTEQGDSAMYLCASSFPTGGNYGYTFGSGTRLTVV.

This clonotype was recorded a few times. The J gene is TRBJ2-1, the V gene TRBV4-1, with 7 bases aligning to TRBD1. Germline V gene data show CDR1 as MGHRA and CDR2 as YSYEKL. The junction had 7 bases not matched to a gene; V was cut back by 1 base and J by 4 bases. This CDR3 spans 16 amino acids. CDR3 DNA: TGCGCCAGCAGCCAAGGTGACAGGGTTCTATACAATGAGCAGTTCTTC. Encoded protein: CASSQGDRVLYNEQFF.

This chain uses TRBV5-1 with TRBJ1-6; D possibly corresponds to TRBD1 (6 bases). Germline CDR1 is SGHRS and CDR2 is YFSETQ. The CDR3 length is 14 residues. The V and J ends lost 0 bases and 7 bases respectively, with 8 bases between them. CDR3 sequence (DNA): TGCGCCAGCAGCTTGGGACAGGAGAATTCACCCCTCCACTTT. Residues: CASSLGQENSPLHF.